A selection of T cell receptor beta chains follows, all from one sample in a study of T cells in Graves' hyperthyroidism and ophthalmopathy. In TCRdb, the multiplex PCR reads were re-called with MiXCR into one record per CDR3 protein. The sample carries a few hundred thousand distinct CDR3 sequences, about 13% recorded once. The specimen was blood. These receptors were taken from a woman aged 18-29 years with Graves' hyperthyroidism. Each CDR3 is given with its conserved first and last residue.

CASSLGVGMASYEQYF | TRBV7-9
CASSEFTGVQEKLFF | TRBV2
CASSFQGYEQFF | TRBV5-5
CSDAPGQVSYEQYF | TRBV20-1
CASSLAQGIPNTEAFF | TRBV12-3/TRBV12-4
CSVARTSGSNEQFF | TRBV29-1
CSVGGQGANQPQHF | TRBV29-1
CASRSSQGPPYEQYF | TRBV13
CASSLGLAGFYEQYF | TRBV27
CASRLGTYEQYF | TRBV28
CASRHRGQDEKLFF | TRBV13
CSAPTVRAARGYNEQFF | TRBV20-1
CASRNPAGGGTDTQYF | TRBV2
CASSARDRGHIQYF | TRBV6-1
CASSISDPTDTQYF | TRBV19
CASKDHGTGTSGMFDKNIQYF | TRBV6-2/TRBV6-3
CASSLVPESYEQYF | TRBV7-2
CATSSGTMGAPQHF | TRBV24-1
CASSSPLTNTGELFF | TRBV28
CASSVAGTPYNEQFF | TRBV9
CASSVGSAGQPQHF | TRBV9
CASSFLLSAYGYTF | TRBV28
CSARDLGTVNYEQYF | TRBV20-1